Described below is a single T cell receptor (beta chain) sequence and its context. Libraries were prepared by immunoSEQ multiplex PCR; TCRdb keeps only in-frame clonotypes and omits some of them. The sample records 110,000 or so clones, about 83% being singletons. This sample stems from a study of blood T cell repertoires in COVID-19. The CDR3 extends over 14 amino acids. Germline-derived CDR1 and CDR2 are SEHNR and FQNEAQ (reference sequence). V lost 3 bases to trimming and J lost 3 bases, with 9 bases between them. The V and J genes are TRBV7-9 and TRBJ1-5; D might be TRBD1 (6 bases). The material sequenced was peripheral blood. This sequence originates from a man between 65 and 80 years old with acute or convalescent COVID-19. The CDR3: CASSFSGDNQPQHF. The CDR3 DNA reads TGTGCCAGCAGCTTCTCAGGGGACAATCAGCCCCAGCATTTT.